Listed below are T cell receptor beta chains from one sample, sequenced in a study of identical twins. TCRdb called the 5' RACE reads again in MiXCR, with one record for every CDR3 protein. The sample has hundreds of thousands of distinct CDR3 sequences, approximately 21% seen once. These data were also reused for a study on T cells expressing NK-cell markers.

Source material: PBMCs. These receptors were obtained from a woman under 30 in good health. Each CDR3 is given with its conserved first and last residue. D genes are given only for firm matches. Where a row states a size, it is once, few, many or the class of an expanded clone; other rows omit it.

size	J	D	length	V	DNA	CDR3
NA	TRBJ2-5	NA	15	TRBV5-8	TGTGCCAGCAGCTTGGATGGGGCAGCGCAAGAGACCCAGTACTTC	CASSLDGAAQETQYF
NA	TRBJ1-3	NA	12	TRBV12-3/TRBV12-4	TGTGCCAGCAGGCCTGATCACAACACCATATATTTT	CASRPDHNTIYF
many	TRBJ2-1	NA	15	TRBV20-1	TGCAGTGCTAGAGATCCCCAGGGGCTATACAATGAGCAGTTCTTC	CSARDPQGLYNEQFF
few	TRBJ2-7	NA	13	TRBV6-1	TGTGCCAGCAGTACAGGGCGAGCCTACGAGCAGTACTTC	CASSTGRAYEQYF
many	TRBJ1-5	NA	15	TRBV5-1	TGCGCCAGCAGCTTGGGAGGGGTGGACAATCAGCCCCAGCATTTT	CASSLGGVDNQPQHF
NA	TRBJ2-7	TRBD2	16	TRBV12-3/TRBV12-4	TGTGCCAGCAGCAATAGACTCCTAGCGGAGGCCTACGAGCAGTACTTC	CASSNRLLAEAYEQYF
few	TRBJ2-7	NA	14	TRBV5-1	TGCGCCAGCAGCTTGGGACAGTGGGCTTACGAGCAGTACTTC	CASSLGQWAYEQYF
NA	TRBJ2-3	NA	16	TRBV3-1	TGTGCCAGCAGCCCATACCTCGACGCTAGCACAGATACGCAGTATTTT	CASSPYLDASTDTQYF
few	TRBJ2-7	NA	14	TRBV5-6	TGTGCCAGCAGCTTGGACACAGGTCTCTACGAGCAGTACTTC	CASSLDTGLYEQYF
NA	TRBJ2-7	NA	12	TRBV7-9	TGTGCCAGCAGCTCAGAGAACTACGAGCAGTACTTC	CASSSENYEQYF
few	TRBJ2-1	NA	15	TRBV9	TGTGCCAGCAGCGTCGGGGGAGGTGAGTCGAATGAGCAGTTCTTC	CASSVGGGESNEQFF
NA	TRBJ1-2	NA	14	TRBV12-3/TRBV12-4	TGTGCCAGCGGGCCGGGGGGGATTGGGTATGGCTACACCTTC	CASGPGGIGYGYTF
few	TRBJ2-5	TRBD1	15	TRBV10-3	TGTGCCATCAGTGGTCGACAGGGGATTGGTGAGACCCAGTACTTC	CAISGRQGIGETQYF
NA	TRBJ2-7	TRBD1	13	TRBV20-1	TGCAGTGCCACGTGGGACAGGACCTACGAGCAGTACTTC	CSATWDRTYEQYF
many	TRBJ2-3	TRBD2	14	TRBV6-1	TGTGCCAGCAGACCTAGCGGGAACACAGATACGCAGTATTTT	CASRPSGNTDTQYF
few	TRBJ2-7	TRBD2	14	TRBV20-1	TGCAGTGCTAGAGATGAGACTAGCGGGTACGAGCAGTACTTC	CSARDETSGYEQYF
few	TRBJ2-2	TRBD2	16	TRBV4-2	TGTGCCAGCAGCCAAGTAGCGGGGGGTTCCCCCGGGGAGCTGTTTTTT	CASSQVAGGSPGELFF
few	TRBJ2-1	NA	16	TRBV27	TGTGCCAGCAGTTTAAGGGTCAACGGGGGACCCAATGAGCAGTTCTTC	CASSLRVNGGPNEQFF
NA	TRBJ2-3	NA	15	TRBV20-1	TGCAGTGCTAGGGGGCGTAAGCCCCTGGTATATACGCAGTATTTT	CSARGRKPLVYTQYF
few	TRBJ1-2	TRBD1	12	TRBV5-5	TGTGCCAGCAGCGCAACAGGGGAGGGCTACACCTTC	CASSATGEGYTF
NA	TRBJ2-3	TRBD2	14	TRBV2	TGTGCCAGCAGCGATGGGACTAGCGCCGATACGCAGTATTTT	CASSDGTSADTQYF
few	TRBJ2-1	NA	12	TRBV3-1	TGTGCCAGCAGCCAAGGTCAGGATGAGCAGTTCTTC	CASSQGQDEQFF
many	TRBJ2-2	NA	13	TRBV12-3/TRBV12-4	TGTGCCAGCACCTCCCTCGGTAGCGGGGAGCTGTTTTTT	CASTSLGSGELFF
NA	TRBJ2-1	TRBD1	16	TRBV12-3/TRBV12-4	TGTGCCAGCAGTTTGGGCGGGACAGGGGACTACAATGAGCAGTTCTTC	CASSLGGTGDYNEQFF
few	TRBJ2-7	TRBD1	16	TRBV7-9	TGTGCCAGCAGCTTAATTTCCGGGCAGGGGGCATACGAGCAGTACTTC	CASSLISGQGAYEQYF
NA	TRBJ1-1	NA	11	TRBV15	TGTGCCACCAGCAGACATACTGAAGCTTTCTTT	CATSRHTEAFF
few	TRBJ1-4	TRBD1	15	TRBV7-9	TGTGCCAGCAGCGGAGGACAGGGACCAAACAAAAAACTGTTTTTT	CASSGGQGPNKKLFF
few	TRBJ2-1	NA	14	TRBV29-1	TGCAGCATCCCCGGGGGATCCTCCTACAATGAGCAGTTCTTC	CSIPGGSSYNEQFF
NA	TRBJ1-4	TRBD1	14	TRBV12-3/TRBV12-4	TGTGCCAGCAGTGGGACAGGATCTAGTGAAAAACTGTTTTTT	CASSGTGSSEKLFF
NA	TRBJ2-7	TRBD1	15	TRBV4-2	TGTGCCAGCAGCCAAGATGGGACAGGAGGCTTTCGGCAGTACTTC	CASSQDGTGGFRQYF
NA	TRBJ2-1	NA	14	TRBV7-9	TGTGCCAGCAGCTTACGGAGGGGGGGCAATGAGCAGTTCTTC	CASSLRRGGNEQFF
NA	TRBJ2-7	TRBD2	14	TRBV5-1	TGCGCCAGCAGCTCACGACTAGCGGGCTACGAGCAGTACTTC	CASSSRLAGYEQYF
NA	TRBJ2-1	TRBD2	16	TRBV10-1	TGCGCCAGCAGTGAGTCTTATAGCGGGTCTCGGAATGAGCAGTTCTTC	CASSESYSGSRNEQFF
NA	TRBJ2-2	NA	11	TRBV6-5	TGTGCCAGCAGGGGGGACTGGGCCGTGTTTTTT	CASRGDWAVFF
few	TRBJ2-1	TRBD2	15	TRBV12-3/TRBV12-4	TGTGCCAGCAGTGGGGGACTAGCGGGAGGATTTGAGCAGTTCTTC	CASSGGLAGGFEQFF
NA	TRBJ2-2	TRBD1	15	TRBV29-1	TGCAGCGTTGGTGGGGGACAGGGGTACACCGGGGAGCTGTTTTTT	CSVGGGQGYTGELFF
many	TRBJ1-2	NA	13	TRBV12-3/TRBV12-4	TGTGCCAGCAGGGAGACAGGCGGCTATGGCTACACCTTC	CASRETGGYGYTF
NA	TRBJ2-3	TRBD2	16	TRBV29-1	TGCAGCGGGGGGACTAGCGGGTACCATCGCACAGATACGCAGTATTTT	CSGGTSGYHRTDTQYF
many	TRBJ2-3	TRBD2	14	TRBV6-1	TGTGCCACCGGACTAGCGGGGCCGCGGGATACGCAGTATTTT	CATGLAGPRDTQYF
few	TRBJ2-7	NA	13	TRBV4-3	TGCGCCAGCAGCCAAGAACCCCAGGGAAAGCAGTACTTC	CASSQEPQGKQYF
few	TRBJ2-5	TRBD2	15	TRBV20-1	TGCAGTGCTAGAGGAGCGGGGGATTACCAAGAGACCCAGTACTTC	CSARGAGDYQETQYF
NA	TRBJ2-7	TRBD2	15	TRBV11-1	TGTGCCAGCAGTTCCGGACTAGTCGAGGACTACGAGCAGTACTTC	CASSSGLVEDYEQYF
NA	TRBJ2-7	NA	13	TRBV10-3	TGTGCCATCAGTGAGTCGTTAGACTACGAGCAGTACTTC	CAISESLDYEQYF